The 26 T cell receptor beta chains presented below share a single source sample, sequenced in a study of regulatory T cells in long-lasting Graves disease. Sample time point: newly diagnosed GD, antithyroid drugs for less than 3 months. Preparation of the TCR library used RNA extracted from PBMCs. Library construction for TCR beta used iRepertoire HTBI primers and Arm-PCR of CDR3 regions. TCRdb analysed the multiplex PCR reads with MiXCR anew, one entry per CDR3 protein. The sample gives about 400,000 distinct CDR3 sequences, around 15% of which show up once; 20% to 25% is in the top ten. Another study also made use of these data, one on T cells in Graves' hyperthyroidism and ophthalmopathy.

Sequencing used peripheral blood mononuclear cells (PBMCs), obtained at new diagnosis, from a patient treated with antithyroid drugs. The receptors come from a woman aged 18-29 years with Graves disease.

This clonotype was found many times. This chain joins TRBV28 and TRBJ2-3; 9 nucleotides agree with TRBD2. Germline V gene data show CDR1 as MDHEN and CDR2 as SYDVKM. V was pared by 5 bases and J by 4 bases, with 7 bases of the junction left unmatched. This CDR3 spans 15 amino acids. The chain's CDR3 is CASSAEREESDTQYF. In DNA form, the CDR3 reads TGTGCCAGCAGTGCAGAGCGGGAGGAATCAGATACGCAGTATTTT.

There are many counts of this clonotype. The chain recombines TRBV30 with TRBJ2-7; D is ambiguous. There are 12 residues in the CDR3. Germline V gene data show CDR1 as GTSNPN and CDR2 as SVGIG (reference sequence). With 4 bases removed from V and 1 base from J, the gap between germline ends came to 8 bases. The CDR3 region has the DNA TGTGCCTGGAAGCACAGTTCCTACGAGCAGTACTTC. This gives the protein CAWKHSSYEQYF.

This clonotype appeared many times. The chain couples TRBV7-3 to TRBJ2-3, with D maybe TRBD2 (6 bases). The CDR3 covers 13 residues. V dropped 4 bases and J dropped 11 bases, with 16 bases sitting between them. Germline assignment: CDR1 SGHTA and CDR2 FQGTGA. CDR3 DNA: TGTGCCAGCAGCTCGGGACTTCTAAGGGAGCAGTATTTT. It yields the protein CASSSGLLREQYF.

V gene TRBV11-2 combines with J gene TRBJ1-3; D is unresolved. V was trimmed by 0 bases and J by 5 bases, leaving 11 bases between them. Germline V gives CDR1 SGHAT, CDR2 FQNNGV. CDR3 length equals 15 residues. The CDR3 region is CASSLDPPPRNTIYF. The CDR3 DNA sequence: TGTGCCAGCAGCTTAGACCCCCCCCCTCGAAACACCATATATTTT.

The V and J genes are TRBV27 and TRBJ1-1; a weak D match, TRBD1 (5 bases). The CDR3 has 14 amino acids. CDR1 and CDR2 (germline): MNHEY, SMNVEV (reference sequence). V dropped 7 bases and J dropped 1 base, with 13 bases sitting between them. The CDR3 here is CASKRGGSNTEAFF. As DNA, the CDR3 is TGTGCCAGCAAGAGGGGTGGGTCGAACACTGAAGCTTTCTTT.

The rearrangement uses TRBV9 and TRBJ1-2, with D possibly matching TRBD1 (6 bases). CDR3 length: 13 residues. The ends were cut back, 4 bases at V and 6 bases at J, with 13 bases in the middle. CDR1 SGDLS and CDR2 YYNGEE come from the germline V gene. The CDR3 loop reads CASSTGTGNGYTF. Here the CDR3 DNA reads TGTGCCAGCAGCACAGGGACCGGCAATGGCTACACCTTC.

This clonotype was counted ten times or more. V gene TRBV20-1 combines with J gene TRBJ2-1; 9 bases are shared with TRBD2. The germline V gene has CDR1 DFQATT and CDR2 SNEGSKA (reference sequence). This CDR3 spans 17 amino acids. Trimming removed 7 bases from V and 4 bases from J; junction bases left unmatched: 17. The CDR3 region has the DNA TGCAGTGTTAAAATAATAATAGCGGGGGCCTCATACAATGAGCAGTTCTTC. Its translation: CSVKIIIAGASYNEQFF.

This clonotype was counted many times. The V and J genes are TRBV11-1 and TRBJ1-3; no firm D call. Germline V lookup: CDR1 SGHAT, CDR2 FQDESV (reference sequence). This CDR3 has 14 residues. V was shortened by 5 bases and J by 5 bases, with 13 bases between the two germline ends. CDR3 residues: CASSREGRRNTIYF. CDR3 bases: TGTGCCAGCAGCCGAGAAGGACGCCGAAACACCATATATTTT.

At least ten counts were recorded for this clonotype. This rearrangement joins TRBV9 to TRBJ1-1; D might be TRBD1 (5 bases). The CDR3 covers 15 residues. Trimming removed 2 bases at V and 0 bases at J, with 11 bases between. Germline CDR1 is SGDLS and CDR2 is YYNGEE. CDR3 bases: TGTGCCAGCAGCGTCCAGGGCACTATGAACACTGAAGCTTTCTTT. This encodes CASSVQGTMNTEAFF.

There are many counts of this clonotype. The CDR3, as DNA: TGTGCCAGCAGCTTAGATCCCCCCGGGGGGGTCGCTTACAATGAGCAGTTCTTC. This codes for CASSLDPPGGVAYNEQFF. V gene TRBV11-2 combines with J gene TRBJ2-1; 8 bases are a match to TRBD2. This CDR3 is 18 amino acids long. Trimming cost V 0 bases and J 4 bases; bases outside gene matches: 11. CDR1 SGHAT and CDR2 FQNNGV come from the germline V gene.

This chain connects TRBV14 to TRBJ2-3; D may be TRBD2 (5 bases). V gave up 1 base and J gave up 6 bases, with 8 bases separating them. CDR1 SGHDN and CDR2 FVKESK come from the germline V gene. The CDR3 extends over 13 amino acids. CDR3 sequence: CASSQALVDTQYF. The CDR3, as DNA: TGTGCCAGCAGCCAAGCACTAGTGGATACGCAGTATTTT.

This clonotype appeared a few times. The chain couples TRBV5-1 to TRBJ2-6, with 7 bases matching TRBD1. Germline CDR1 is SGHRS and CDR2 is YFSETQ. V shed 0 bases and J 0 bases; nucleotides not matched to a gene: 12. The CDR3 is 20 residues long. In DNA form, the CDR3 reads TGCGCCAGCAGCTTGGGCCAGGGGGTTAACCCCCGCTCTGGGGCCAACGTCCTGACTTTC. Encoded protein: CASSLGQGVNPRSGANVLTF.

The chain joins TRBV20-1 to TRBJ2-1, with 10 nucleotides matching TRBD2. With V trimmed by 4 bases and J by 10 bases, 13 bases remained unmatched. CDR1 and CDR2 from the germline V gene are DFQATT and SNEGSKA (reference sequence). This CDR3 contains 15 residues. The CDR3 nucleotides read TGCAGTGCTATTCTCGCTAGCGGGGGCGGGTTGGAGCAGTTCTTC. This sequence encodes CSAILASGGGLEQFF.

This clonotype was counted at least ten times. CDR3 bases: TGTGCCAGCAGCGTAGACAGGCCCTACAATGAGCAGTTCTTC. It is translated as CASSVDRPYNEQFF. This sequence joins TRBV12-3 or TRBV12-4 and TRBJ2-1, with a tentative D call TRBD1 (6 bases). V was cut by 6 bases and J by 2 bases, with 11 bases left in between. This CDR3 is built from 14 residues.

This clonotype appeared a few times. CDR3 protein: CASKQGEDTGELFF. DNA for the CDR3: TGCGCCAGTAAACAAGGGGAGGACACCGGGGAGCTGTTTTTT. The chain joins TRBV4-1 to TRBJ2-2; maybe TRBD2 (6 bases). The CDR3 spans 14 residues. V lost 9 bases and J lost 3, with 14 bases in between. Germline CDR1 MGHRA, CDR2 YSYEKL.

Ten or more counts support this clonotype. The V call is TRBV11-2, the J call TRBJ2-4, with a possible D match to TRBD1 (5 bases). V lost 1 base and J lost 11, with 15 bases in between. Germline V gene sequence: CDR1 SGHAT, CDR2 FQNNGV. This CDR3 spans 14 amino acids. The CDR3 DNA follows: TGTGCCAGCAGCTTAGCACGGACACCGTCGCTTCAGTACTTC. It is translated as CASSLARTPSLQYF.

The chain has TRBV19 and TRBJ2-1; the D gene is possibly TRBD1 (6 bases). V was pared by 6 bases and J by 4 bases, with 13 bases between. CDR3 length equals 14 residues. Per germline, CDR1 LNHDA and CDR2 SQIVND (reference sequence). For the CDR3, the DNA is TGTGCCAGTAGGGACAGTAAAGCATACAATGAGCAGTTCTTC. Amino acid sequence: CASRDSKAYNEQFF.

This clonotype was detected only a few times. The V gene is TRBV30, the J gene TRBJ2-2; D unresolved. The CDR3 has 12 amino acids. Germline CDR1 and CDR2: GTSNPN and SVGIG (reference sequence). The V end lost 1 base, the J end lost 4 bases, and 4 bases lay between the germline ends. CDR3 sequence (DNA): TGTGCCTGGAGTGGAGGCACCGGGGAGCTGTTTTTT. This gives the protein CAWSGGTGELFF.

This clonotype was observed at least ten times. Germline and junction disagree at one end, which may indicate a read error. The chain employs TRBV11-2 and TRBJ2-1; D call uncertain. Per the germline V gene, CDR1 is SGHAT and CDR2 is FQNNGV. This CDR3 has 11 amino acids. In nucleotides, the CDR3 is TGTGCCAGCAGCTTAGTTGCCCAACGGTACTTC. Amino acid sequence: CASSLVAQRYF.

This clonotype was counted at least ten times. The V and J genes are TRBV6-1 and TRBJ1-1, with D possibly being TRBD1 (6 bases). Trimming took off 6 bases at V and 4 bases at J, with 18 bases between the two ends. Per germline, CDR1 MNHNS and CDR2 SASEGT. The CDR3 spans 15 residues. The CDR3 loop reads CASSLKQGMVTEAFF. The CDR3 DNA follows: TGTGCCAGCAGCCTCAAACAGGGTATGGTCACTGAAGCTTTCTTT.

This clonotype was counted between two and nine times. The V call is TRBV20-1, the J call TRBJ1-4; 9 bases align to TRBD1. The CDR3 has 14 residues. The V and J ends lost 5 bases and 4 bases, in that order; junction bases with no gene match: 5. Per the germline V gene, CDR1 is DFQATT and CDR2 is SNEGSKA (reference sequence). In DNA form, the CDR3 reads TGCAGTGCTCCACAGGGGGCCCTTAATGAAAAACTGTTTTTT. Translation gives CSAPQGALNEKLFF.

This clonotype was seen a handful of times. CDR3 loop: CASSVVESTDTQYF. For the CDR3, the DNA is TGTGCCAGCAGCGTAGTGGAGAGCACAGATACGCAGTATTTT. The rearrangement links TRBV9 to TRBJ2-3; D unclear. Trimming pared 0 bases from V and 0 bases from J, leaving 5 bases between. The CDR3 has 14 residues. Germline CDR1 SGDLS, CDR2 YYNGEE.

This clonotype appeared many times. V is TRBV27 and J is TRBJ2-7; 7 nucleotides match TRBD1. This CDR3 comprises 14 residues. Germline V gene sequence: CDR1 MNHEY, CDR2 SMNVEV (reference sequence). Trimming took 6 bases from V and 3 from J; bases not matched to a gene: 8. The CDR3, as DNA: TGTGCCAGCAGCCTGACAGGGAGAATCTACGAGCAGTACTTC. Translated, it gives CASSLTGRIYEQYF.

V is TRBV12-3 or TRBV12-4 and J is TRBJ2-7; D is unresolved. There are 11 residues in the CDR3. In DNA form, the CDR3 reads TGTGCAATCCGTAATAGCCGCGAGCAGTACTTC. It encodes CAIRNSREQYF.

This rearrangement joins TRBV19 to TRBJ1-2; 7 nucleotides line up with TRBD1. This CDR3 spans 13 amino acids. Germline V gene data show CDR1 as LNHDA and CDR2 as SQIVND (reference sequence). The V segment lost 7 bases and the J segment 2 bases; nucleotides outside the gene matches: 4. CDR3 nucleotide sequence: TGTGCCAGTACAAACAGGGGAAACTATGGCTACACCTTC. Translation gives CASTNRGNYGYTF.

This clonotype was counted many times. This chain joins TRBV5-1 and TRBJ2-2; weak D call: TRBD2 (5 bases). Germline values: CDR1 SGHRS, CDR2 YFSETQ. The CDR3 runs to 15 residues. Trimming shortened V by 4 bases and J by 5 bases, and 15 bases separated the two germline ends. The chain's CDR3 is CASSIGPEGTGELFF. CDR3 nucleotides: TGCGCCAGCAGCATCGGACCAGAGGGTACCGGGGAGCTGTTTTTT.